What follows are 21 T cell receptor beta chains derived from one specimen sequenced in a study of blood T cell repertoires in COVID-19. Sequencing was performed with immunoSEQ multiplex PCR; in TCRdb, only in-frame clones are kept and a portion is missing. Here the sample spans about 130,000 clones, 80% to 90% being singletons. Sequencing used peripheral blood. The receptors originated from a man aged 60 to 75 with COVID-19, enrolled during active disease.

V gene TRBV4-1 combines with J gene TRBJ2-7; D uncertain. The CDR3 runs to 15 residues. Trimming shortened V by 1 base and J by 2 bases, and 12 bases separated the two germline ends. The germline V gene encodes CDR1 MGHRA and CDR2 YSYEKL. CDR3 protein: CASSQVQEGTYEQYF. The CDR3 bases are TGCGCCAGCAGCCAAGTTCAGGAAGGAACCTACGAGCAGTACTTC.

The chain recombines TRBV29-1 with TRBJ2-5, with D uncertain. The V gene lost 4 bases and the J gene lost 9 bases, with 15 bases spanning the gap. The CDR3 covers 12 residues. In germline, CDR1 is SQVTM, CDR2 ANQGSEA. CDR3 DNA sequence: TGCAGCGTTGGCAGGCCCCCGAAGGCCCAGTACTTC. This encodes CSVGRPPKAQYF.

The rearrangement links TRBV5-5 to TRBJ1-1; unclear D gene. Trimming stripped 0 bases from V and 3 bases from J, with 9 bases between. The germline CDR1 and CDR2 sequences are SGHKS and YYEKEE (reference sequence). This CDR3 contains 14 residues. The CDR3: CASSLDGRDTEAFF. The DNA of the CDR3 is TGTGCCAGCAGCTTGGACGGGAGGGACACTGAAGCTTTCTTT. The variable domain in full, completed from reference TRBV5-5 and TRBJ1-1, reads DAGVTQSPTHLIKTRGQQVTLRCSPISGHKSVSWYQQVLGQGPQFIFQYYEKEERGRGNFPDRFSARQFPNYSSELNVNALLLGDSALYLCASSLDGRDTEAFFGQGTRLTVV.

CDR3 loop: CASTPKGTGSLSQHF. The CDR3 nucleotides read TGTGCCAGTACCCCAAAGGGGACAGGGAGCCTGTCCCAGCATTTT. The rearrangement joins TRBV19 to TRBJ1-5; TRBD1 matches 9 bases. The CDR3 consists of 15 residues. CDR1 is LNHDA and CDR2 is SQIVND in the germline V gene (reference sequence). The V gene end was trimmed by 7 bases and the J gene end by 11 bases; junction bases not matched to a gene: 15.

This chain joins TRBV7-2 and TRBJ2-3; 7 bases match TRBD2. V dropped 5 bases and J dropped 1; count of bases not matched to a gene: 3. Germline CDR1 reads SGHTA; CDR2 reads FQGNSA. The CDR3 consists of 14 residues. CDR3: CASSRGGGTDTQYF. CDR3 nucleotides: TGTGCCAGCAGCCGCGGGGGTGGCACAGATACGCAGTATTTT.

The chain employs TRBV9 and TRBJ1-2; unclear D gene. Germline values: CDR1 SGDLS, CDR2 YYNGEE. This CDR3 has 17 residues. Trimming shortened V by 4 bases and J by 0 bases, and 19 bases separated the two germline ends. The CDR3 sequence: CASSTRPGGVANYGYTF. DNA for the CDR3: TGTGCCAGCAGCACCCGCCCAGGCGGGGTGGCTAACTATGGCTACACCTTC.

This rearrangement joins TRBV6-1 to TRBJ2-7; no reliable D call. V gave up 3 bases and J gave up 9 bases, with 9 bases separating them. This CDR3 spans 11 amino acids. Germline V CDR1 and CDR2: MNHNS, SASEGT. As DNA, the CDR3 is TGTGCCAGCAGTGAGAAAGGCGGGCAGTACTTC. Its protein product is CASSEKGGQYF.

CDR3 in amino acids: CASKSQFSGQETQYF. The CDR3 DNA reads as TGTGCCAGCAAATCCCAGTTTAGCGGCCAAGAGACCCAGTACTTC. The chain has TRBV28 and TRBJ2-5, with D perhaps matching TRBD2 (6 bases). Germline V gives CDR1 MDHEN, CDR2 SYDVKM. V lost 7 bases and J lost 1, with 16 bases in between. The CDR3 has 15 amino acids.

The chain links TRBV7-6 to TRBJ1-5; weak D call: TRBD1 (6 bases). Trimming pared 3 bases from V and 1 base from J, leaving 16 bases between. Germline values: CDR1 SGHVS, CDR2 FNYEAQ. This CDR3 region has 17 residues. CDR3 in DNA: TGTGCCAGCAGCTTGCGGACAGTTACCCTCAGCAATCAGCCCCAGCATTTT. It yields the protein CASSLRTVTLSNQPQHF.

The V call is TRBV29-1, the J call TRBJ1-2; D is unclear. V lost 6 bases and J lost 2, with 13 bases in between. This CDR3 has 13 residues. Per the germline V gene, CDR1 is SQVTM and CDR2 is ANQGSEA. The CDR3 loop is CSVQSDKNYGYTF. The CDR3 bases are TGCAGCGTCCAATCCGACAAAAACTATGGCTACACCTTC.

The V and J genes are TRBV5-1 and TRBJ1-1, with 8 bases identical to TRBD1. The germline gives CDR1 SGHRS, CDR2 YFSETQ. Trimming took 4 bases from V and 1 from J; bases not matched to a gene: 3. CDR3 length equals 14 residues. For the CDR3, the DNA is TGCGCCAGCAGCGGCAGGGGGCCGAACACTGAAGCTTTCTTT. Residues: CASSGRGPNTEAFF. Full variable domain (remainder filled in from reference TRBV5-1 and TRBJ1-1): KAGVTQTPRYLIKTRGQQVTLSCSPISGHRSVSWYQQTPGQGLQFLFEYFSETQRNKGNFPGRFSGRQFSNSRSEMNVSTLELGDSALYLCASSGRGPNTEAFFGQGTRLTVV.

This chain links TRBV19 with TRBJ2-7; 7 bases are a match to TRBD1. Germline loops: CDR1 LNHDA, CDR2 SQIVND (reference sequence). The CDR3 contains 17 residues. Germline trimming cut 5 bases from V and 3 bases from J; bases unmatched to any gene: 16. The CDR3 here is CASSSTGLGQSGYEQYF. The CDR3 bases are TGTGCCAGTAGTTCGACAGGGTTAGGGCAATCAGGCTACGAGCAGTACTTC.

This clone appeared a single time. The CDR3 DNA is TGTGCCAGCAGCTCCCGGGCGGGGAGGGACACCGGGGAGCTGTTTTTT. Translated: CASSSRAGRDTGELFF. The chain employs TRBV9 and TRBJ2-2; the match to TRBD2 covers 7 bases. Losses at the gene ends were 4 bases for V and 3 bases for J; bases not matched to a gene: 9. The CDR3 covers 16 residues. Germline CDR1 is SGDLS and CDR2 is YYNGEE.

Turning to this clone: The sample contains more than one DNA sequence encoding this CDR3. The chain recombines TRBV5-5 with TRBJ1-5; 7 bases match TRBD1. The CDR3 spans 16 residues. Germline lookup yields CDR1 SGHKS and CDR2 YYEKEE (reference sequence). The V and J ends lost 4 bases and 6 bases, in that order; junction bases with no gene match: 13. CDR3 sequence (DNA): TGTGCCAGCAGCGGACATTTCGACAGGGCGGGTCAGCCCCAGCATTTT. Protein product: CASSGHFDRAGQPQHF.

V and J are TRBV3-1 (or the pseudogene TRBV3-2) and TRBJ2-7; D ambiguous. Germline V CDR1 and CDR2: LGHDT, YNNKEL (reference sequence). This CDR3 contains 14 residues. V was cut by 3 bases and J by 0 bases, with 9 bases left in between. The CDR3, as DNA: TGTGCCAGCAGCCATATGGCAGACTCCTACGAGCAGTACTTC. This encodes CASSHMADSYEQYF.

This clone was counted between two and nine times. The rearrangement uses TRBV6-5 and TRBJ2-1; 8 bases align to TRBD2. Germline lookup yields CDR1 MNHEY and CDR2 SVGAGI. The CDR3 length is 16 residues. The V segment lost 3 bases and the J segment 4 bases; nucleotides outside the gene matches: 8. The CDR3 nucleotides are TGTGCCAGCAGTTATTCCCGGGGGGGCCGGTACAATGAGCAGTTCTTC. Amino acid sequence: CASSYSRGGRYNEQFF.

This clone was detected a few times. V gene TRBV7-2 combines with J gene TRBJ2-1; 15 bases are a match to TRBD2. Germline V gene sequence: CDR1 SGHTA, CDR2 FQGNSA. V lost 5 bases, J lost 8 bases, and 13 bases stayed unmatched. This CDR3 contains 18 residues. CDR3: CASSTPIGLAGGLDEQFF. CDR3 bases: TGTGCCAGCAGCACTCCTATAGGACTAGCGGGGGGGCTGGATGAGCAGTTCTTC.

This chain uses TRBV7-9 with TRBJ1-1, with D tentatively TRBD1 (6 bases). The CDR3 is 16 amino acids. Germline assignment: CDR1 SEHNR and CDR2 FQNEAQ (reference sequence). The germline V and J ends were trimmed by 0 bases and 4 bases, with 15 bases remaining between them. The CDR3 DNA reads TGTGCCAGCAGCTTAGCTTTGAGGGGGATGGGCACTGAAGCTTTCTTT. Translated, it gives CASSLALRGMGTEAFF.

This rearrangement joins TRBV4-1 to TRBJ1-3, with D maybe TRBD1 (5 bases). This CDR3 region has 13 residues. CDR1 and CDR2 from the germline V gene are MGHRA and YSYEKL. Trimming took 5 bases from V and 4 from J, leaving 9 bases between them. The CDR3 DNA follows: TGCGCCAGCAGCGCAGGGCCCGGAAACACCATATATTTT. Translated, it gives CASSAGPGNTIYF.

The rearrangement links TRBV2 to TRBJ1-5; tentatively, D is TRBD1 (6 bases). The V gene's germline CDR1 is SNHLY and CDR2 FYNNEI. The CDR3 loop spans 13 amino acids. V shed 6 bases and J shed 4 bases, with 10 bases lying between them. DNA of the CDR3: TGTGCCAGCAGACGACAGGATAATCAGCCCCAGCATTTT. Its translation: CASRRQDNQPQHF.

This chain links TRBV2 with TRBJ2-1; 8 bases align to TRBD2. The CDR3 has 17 residues. V lost 3 bases to trimming and J lost 8 bases; unmatched junction nucleotides: 15. Germline CDR1 reads SNHLY; CDR2 reads FYNNEI. The chain's CDR3 is CASSESQTSATRDEQFF. In DNA, the CDR3 is TGTGCCAGCAGTGAGTCACAGACTAGCGCAACTAGGGATGAGCAGTTCTTC.